A single sample is the source of the 4 T cell receptor beta chains below, sequenced in a study of blood T cells in healthy people across ages. A second PCR of roughly 7 to 11 cycles used a sample-barcoded 5' primer and a J-beta primer mix. TCRdb independently ran MiXCR on the 5' RACE reads; one entry per CDR3 protein. The sample lists hundreds of thousands of distinct CDR3 sequences, roughly 50% occurring once. Sequenced sample: blood. The source is a man aged 40-49 years in good health.

The chain uses TRBV28 and TRBJ2-2; D not resolved. Trimming shortened V by 7 bases and J by 4 bases, and 16 bases separated the two germline ends. Germline CDR1 and CDR2: MDHEN and SYDVKM. The CDR3 extends over 15 amino acids. The CDR3 sequence is CASTNPSRSTGELFF. CDR3 in DNA: TGTGCCAGCACGAACCCATCTAGGAGCACCGGGGAGCTGTTTTTT.

This clonotype is a singleton in its sample. The chain employs TRBV20-1 and TRBJ2-5; TRBD2 matches 13 bases. Trimming removed 6 bases from V and 3 bases from J; junction bases left unmatched: 1. Germline assignment: CDR1 DFQATT and CDR2 SNEGSKA (reference sequence). The CDR3 covers 13 residues. The CDR3 DNA reads TGCAGTGCAGGGACTAGCGGGGAAGAGACCCAGTACTTC. Translated: CSAGTSGEETQYF.

CDR3 amino acids: CASSLREGTMNTEAFF. The CDR3 DNA follows: TGTGCCAGCAGCTTACGCGAGGGGACCATGAACACTGAAGCTTTCTTT. V gene TRBV11-2 combines with J gene TRBJ1-1; tentatively, D is TRBD1 (5 bases). Looked up from germline, CDR1 is SGHAT and CDR2 is FQNNGV. V was pared by 2 bases and J by 0 bases, with 13 bases between. This CDR3 has 16 residues. Using reference TRBV11-2 and TRBJ1-1 for the parts outside the CDR3, the full variable domain is EAGVAQSPRYKIIEKRQSVAFWCNPISGHATLYWYQQILGQGPKLLIQFQNNGVVDDSQLPKDRFSAERLKGVDSTLKIQPAKLEDSAVYLCASSLREGTMNTEAFFGQGTRLTVV.

J is TRBJ2-1 and V is TRBV7-2; 8 nucleotides agree with TRBD2. V lost 4 bases and J lost 10; bases outside the gene matches: 15. Germline V gene lookup returns CDR1 SGHTA and CDR2 FQGNSA. The CDR3 extends over 16 amino acids. The CDR3 nucleotides read TGTGCCAGCAGCTCGGGTGGGGGACTAGGCGTCGGAGAGCAGTTCTTC. It is translated as CASSSGGGLGVGEQFF.